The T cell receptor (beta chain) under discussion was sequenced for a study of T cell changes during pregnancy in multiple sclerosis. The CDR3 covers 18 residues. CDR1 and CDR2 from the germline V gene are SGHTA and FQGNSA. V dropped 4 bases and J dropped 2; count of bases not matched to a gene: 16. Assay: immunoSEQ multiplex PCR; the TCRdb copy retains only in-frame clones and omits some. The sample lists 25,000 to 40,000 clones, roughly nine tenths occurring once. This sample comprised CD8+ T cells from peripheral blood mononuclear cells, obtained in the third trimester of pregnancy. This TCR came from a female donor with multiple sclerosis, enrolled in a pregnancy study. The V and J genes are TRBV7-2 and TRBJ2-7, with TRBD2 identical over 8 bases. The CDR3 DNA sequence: TGTGCCAGCAGCTCGGAGGACGAACCGGGACTAGGGGCCTACGAGCAGTACTTC. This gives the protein CASSSEDEPGLGAYEQYF.